This T cell receptor (beta chain) came from a study of shared clonotypes between healthy human individuals. Findings and caveats of the study: In general, naive subsets displayed greater estimated richness than memory subsets did.

The CDR3 covers 14 residues. Germline assignment: CDR1 SGHRS and CDR2 YFSETQ. The V gene lost 0 bases and the J gene lost 3 bases, with 10 bases spanning the gap. Profiled with immunoSEQ multiplex PCR; TCRdb holds only in-frame clones, not every one. The sample holds approximately 720,000 clones, about two thirds seen once. Details on this clone: The antigen is undetermined.

This clonotype was obtained from a woman aged 25 to 39 in good health. V and J are TRBV5-1 and TRBJ2-7, with unresolved D. Sequences were obtained from memory CD4+ T cells sorted from blood. Subset of the sample: CD45RA-negative fraction. CDR3 residues: CASSLAFANYEQYF. The CDR3 coding sequence is TGCGCCAGCAGCTTGGCCTTTGCCAACTACGAGCAGTACTTC.